This T cell receptor (beta chain) was identified in a study of blood T cells in healthy people across ages. Together with a sample-barcoded 5' primer, a J-beta primer mix was included in a second PCR lasting about 7 to 12 cycles. TCRdb reanalysed the 5' RACE reads using MiXCR and keeps one entry per CDR3 protein. The sample lists approximately 960,000 distinct CDR3 sequences; 25% to 30% were seen once. This CDR3 region has 16 residues. Germline V lookup: CDR1 LGHDT, CDR2 YNNKEL (reference sequence). Trimming removed 1 base from V and 5 bases from J, with 15 bases in between. Drawing of peripheral blood yielded 8.5 to 10 milliliters from each donor. Regarding this clonotype: Its antigen is currently unknown.

General study findings and limits: A strong correlation was found between TCR beta diversity and the percentage of naive T cells.

This sample also appeared in a second study, on T cells of mothers and their children.

The chain uses TRBV3-1 and TRBJ2-1; D is perhaps TRBD1 (5 bases). This clonotype originated in a woman between 40 and 50 years old in good health. Sequenced: blood. CDR3 amino acids: CASSQVLWTPHNEQFF. The CDR3, as DNA: TGTGCCAGCAGCCAAGTTTTGTGGACACCCCACAATGAGCAGTTCTTC.